This paragraph covers one T cell receptor beta chain sequence. The antigen remains unidentified. The CDR3 has 15 residues. Trimming pared 5 bases from V and 5 bases from J, leaving 21 bases between. Germline V gene data show CDR1 as GTSNPN and CDR2 as SVGIG (reference sequence). These data are taken from a study of T cell responses to AZD1222 COVID-19 vaccine. About the research overall: Combined were second doses at about 4 or about 12 weeks.

The study, taken as a whole, reports: Among AZD1222 vaccinees, only six or seven were seropositive at baseline. Repertoire samples came only from after the peak T cell response.

Only in-frame clones appear in the TCRdb table, and some are missing; sequencing was by immunoSEQ multiplex PCR. The sample has around 130,000 clones, around 91% seen once. This TCR came from an adult in good health. The material sequenced was peripheral blood, taken on day 0 of AZD1222 vaccination. V usage is TRBV30 and J usage is TRBJ1-1, with TRBD1 as a possible D gene (6 bases). The CDR3 nucleotides read TGTGCCTGGGAGCAAGGGGGAAGTTGGAATACTGAAGCTTTCTTT. Residues: CAWEQGGSWNTEAFF.